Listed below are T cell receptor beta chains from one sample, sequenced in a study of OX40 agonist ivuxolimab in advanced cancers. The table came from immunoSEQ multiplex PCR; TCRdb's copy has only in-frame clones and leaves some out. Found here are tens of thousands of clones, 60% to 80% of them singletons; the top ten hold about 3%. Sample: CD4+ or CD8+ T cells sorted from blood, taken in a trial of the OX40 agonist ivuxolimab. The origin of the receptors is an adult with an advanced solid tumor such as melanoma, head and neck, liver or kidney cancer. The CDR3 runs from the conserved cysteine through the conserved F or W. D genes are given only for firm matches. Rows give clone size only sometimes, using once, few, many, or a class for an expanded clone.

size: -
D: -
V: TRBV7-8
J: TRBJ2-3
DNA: TGTGCCAGCAGCTTAATGGCCCCGCCGCGGACAGATACGCAGTATTTT
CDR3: CASSLMAPPRTDTQYF

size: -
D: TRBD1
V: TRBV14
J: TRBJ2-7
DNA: TGTGCCAGCAGCCTTTGGACAGGCGAATCCTACGAGCAGTACTTC
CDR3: CASSLWTGESYEQYF

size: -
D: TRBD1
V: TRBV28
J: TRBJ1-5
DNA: TGTGCCAGCATAGGGACAGGGTCGAGATTCAATCAGCCCCAGCATTTT
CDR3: CASIGTGSRFNQPQHF

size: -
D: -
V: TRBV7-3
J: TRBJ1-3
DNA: TGTGCCAGCAGCGAGCGGCGCTCTGGAAACACCATATATTTT
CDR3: CASSERRSGNTIYF

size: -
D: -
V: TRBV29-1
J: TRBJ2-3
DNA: TGCAGCGTCGACTTCACAGATACGCAGTATTTT
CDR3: CSVDFTDTQYF

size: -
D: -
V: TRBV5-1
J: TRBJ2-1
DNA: TGCGCCAGCAGCTTGTCCGCAGGGAGCTCCTACAATGAGCAGTTCTTC
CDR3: CASSLSAGSSYNEQFF

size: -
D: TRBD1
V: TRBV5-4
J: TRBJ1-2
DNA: TGTGCCAGCAGCTTGTGGACAGGGGAAATCTACACCTTC
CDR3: CASSLWTGEIYTF

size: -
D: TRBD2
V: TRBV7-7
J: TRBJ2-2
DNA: TGTGCTAGCAGTGGTAGCGGGAGGGAAACCGGGGAGCTGTTTTTT
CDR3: CASSGSGRETGELFF

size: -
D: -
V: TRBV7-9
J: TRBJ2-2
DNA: TGTGCCAGCAGTCTAGAGGTGGCGGGACGGCTGTTTTTT
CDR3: CASSLEVAGRLFF

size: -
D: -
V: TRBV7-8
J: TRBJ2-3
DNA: TGTGCCAGCAGCTTAGAGCGCGGGGCTAGCACAGATACGCAGTATTTT
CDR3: CASSLERGASTDTQYF

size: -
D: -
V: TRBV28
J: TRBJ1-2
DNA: TGTGCCAGCAGTTTATTCTATGGCTACACCTTC
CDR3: CASSLFYGYTF

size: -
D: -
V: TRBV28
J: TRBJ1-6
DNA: TGTGCCAGCAGTTTAGCCGGGACCAATAATTCACCCCTCCACTTT
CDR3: CASSLAGTNNSPLHF

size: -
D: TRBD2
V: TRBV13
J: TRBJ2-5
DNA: TGTGCCAGCAGCTCGTTCCTACTAGCGGGAGGCGAGGAGACCCAGTACTTC
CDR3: CASSSFLLAGGEETQYF

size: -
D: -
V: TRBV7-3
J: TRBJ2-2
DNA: TGTGCCAGCAGCTTAAATACCCCCGTGACTCCCGGGGAGCTGTTTTTT
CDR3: CASSLNTPVTPGELFF

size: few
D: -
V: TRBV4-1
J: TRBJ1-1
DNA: TGCGCCAGCAGCCAAGAACCCCCCTGGAGAATGAACACTGAAGCTTTCTTT
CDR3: CASSQEPPWRMNTEAFF

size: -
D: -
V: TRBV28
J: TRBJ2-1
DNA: TGTGCCAGCAGTTTTGGGCTCCTGCCTTCCTACAATGAGCAGTTCTTC
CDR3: CASSFGLLPSYNEQFF

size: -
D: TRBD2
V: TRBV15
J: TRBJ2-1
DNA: TGTGCCACCAGCAGCGTACTAGCGGGGTACAATGAGCAGTTCTTC
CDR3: CATSSVLAGYNEQFF

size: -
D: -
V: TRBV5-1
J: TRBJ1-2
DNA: TGCGCCAGCAGCTTGGGACGGGTTGGCTACACCTTC
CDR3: CASSLGRVGYTF

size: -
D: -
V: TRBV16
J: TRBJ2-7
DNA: TGTGCCAGCAGCCAATCTATGGATTACTCCTACGAGCAGTACTTC
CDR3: CASSQSMDYSYEQYF

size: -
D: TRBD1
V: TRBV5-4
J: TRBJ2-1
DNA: TGTGCCAGCAGCCCTAGACAGGGGGCTAACAATGAGCAGTTCTTC
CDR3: CASSPRQGANNEQFF

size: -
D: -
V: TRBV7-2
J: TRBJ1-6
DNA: TGTGCCAGCAGATTCAGGGTGTGGTCCTATAATTCACCCCTCCACTTT
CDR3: CASRFRVWSYNSPLHF

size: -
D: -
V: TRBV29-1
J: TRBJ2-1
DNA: TGCAGCGTTGAAGAACTAGCATTCTACAATGAGCAGTTCTTC
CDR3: CSVEELAFYNEQFF

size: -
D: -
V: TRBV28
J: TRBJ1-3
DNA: TGTGCCAGCAGTCTGGGGGGGGCCTCTGGAAACACCATATATTTT
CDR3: CASSLGGASGNTIYF

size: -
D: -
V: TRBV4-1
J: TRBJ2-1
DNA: TGCGCCAGCAGCCAAGTGGGGGGAGACCGAGAGCAGTTCTTC
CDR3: CASSQVGGDREQFF

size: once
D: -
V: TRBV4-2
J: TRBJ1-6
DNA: TGTGCCAGCAGCCAAGAACTGAGACAGGCACTATTACCCCTCCACTTT
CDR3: CASSQELRQALLPLHF

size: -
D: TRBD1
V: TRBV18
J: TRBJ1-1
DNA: TGTGCCAGCTCTCCATTAGGACAGGAGAACACTGAAGCTTTCTTT
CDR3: CASSPLGQENTEAFF

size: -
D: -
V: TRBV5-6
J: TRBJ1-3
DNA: TGTGCCAGCAGCTTGGCTGCCGGAGGAAACACCATATATTTT
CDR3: CASSLAAGGNTIYF

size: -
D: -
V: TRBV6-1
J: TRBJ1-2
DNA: TGTGCCAGCAGTGAATTCGCCGAGACAGCAAGATATGGCTACACCTTC
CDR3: CASSEFAETARYGYTF

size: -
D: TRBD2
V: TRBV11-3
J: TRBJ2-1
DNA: TGTGCCAGCAGCTTAGGGGTGGGAGGGACCGACAATGAGCAGTTCTTC
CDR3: CASSLGVGGTDNEQFF

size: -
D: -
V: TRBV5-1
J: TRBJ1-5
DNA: TGCGCCAGCAGCCTTGGGGCGAATAGCAATCAGCCCCAGCATTTT
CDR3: CASSLGANSNQPQHF

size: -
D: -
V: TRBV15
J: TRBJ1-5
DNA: TGTGCTACCAGCGGTTCAGGATCCCTCGGCAATCAGCCCCAGCATTTT
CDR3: CATSGSGSLGNQPQHF

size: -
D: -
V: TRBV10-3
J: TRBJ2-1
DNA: TGTGCCATCAGTGTGGCGCAACCGAATGAGCAGTTCTTC
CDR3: CAISVAQPNEQFF

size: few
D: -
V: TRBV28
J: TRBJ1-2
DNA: TGTGCCAGCAGTCTTCAGATGGGCGGCTACACCTTC
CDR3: CASSLQMGGYTF

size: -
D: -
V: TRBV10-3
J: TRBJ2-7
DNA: TGTGCCATCAGTGGGACAGTCGAGCAGTACTTC
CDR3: CAISGTVEQYF

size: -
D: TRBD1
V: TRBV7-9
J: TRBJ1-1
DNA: TGTGCCAGCAGCCTCGGGACAGCCAACACTGAAGCTTTCTTT
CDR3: CASSLGTANTEAFF

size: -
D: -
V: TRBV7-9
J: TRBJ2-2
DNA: TGTGCCAGCAGCTTATTGGGACGAGCGGACGGGGAGCTGTTTTTT
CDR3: CASSLLGRADGELFF

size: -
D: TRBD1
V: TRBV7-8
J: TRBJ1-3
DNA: TGTGCCAGCAGCTTGACAGGGGAGGCTGGAAACACCATATATTTT
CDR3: CASSLTGEAGNTIYF

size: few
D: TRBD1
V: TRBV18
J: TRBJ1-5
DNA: TGTGCCAGCTCACCTCCCGGGACAGGGGTTAGCAATCAGCCCCAGCATTTT
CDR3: CASSPPGTGVSNQPQHF

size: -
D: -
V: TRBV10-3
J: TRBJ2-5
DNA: TGTGCCATCAGTGGGACACAAGAGACCCAGTACTTC
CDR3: CAISGTQETQYF

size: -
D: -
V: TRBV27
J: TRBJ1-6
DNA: TGTGCCAGCCGGGACACCTACCGAAATTCACCCCTCCACTTT
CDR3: CASRDTYRNSPLHF

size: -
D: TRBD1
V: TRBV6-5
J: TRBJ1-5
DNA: TGTGCCAGCACAGGGACAGGGGGATATCAGCCCCAGCATTTT
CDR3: CASTGTGGYQPQHF

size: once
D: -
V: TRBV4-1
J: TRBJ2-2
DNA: TGTGCCAGCAGCCAAGGACCCCCCCCTAACACCGGGGAGCTGTTTTTT
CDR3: CASSQGPPPNTGELFF

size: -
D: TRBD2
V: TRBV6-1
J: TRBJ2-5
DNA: TGTGCCAGCATCGTTAGCGGGAGTGAAGGTGAGACCCAGTACTTC
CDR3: CASIVSGSEGETQYF

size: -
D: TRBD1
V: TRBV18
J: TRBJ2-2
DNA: TGTGCCAGCTCATGGGGACAGGAGACCACCGGGGAGCTGTTTTTT
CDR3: CASSWGQETTGELFF

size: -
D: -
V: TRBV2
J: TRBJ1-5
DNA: TGTGCCAGCAGCGACACAGGGTTTGAGAGTCAGCCCCAGCATTTT
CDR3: CASSDTGFESQPQHF

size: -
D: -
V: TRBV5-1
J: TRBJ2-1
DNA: TGCGCCAGCAGCCTTGGGTCGGCCCGCTCCTACAATGAGCAGTTCTTC
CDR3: CASSLGSARSYNEQFF

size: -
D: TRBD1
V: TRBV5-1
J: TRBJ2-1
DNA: TGCGCCAGCAGCTTGGAAGGACAGGGGTCCTACAATGAGCAGTTCTTC
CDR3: CASSLEGQGSYNEQFF